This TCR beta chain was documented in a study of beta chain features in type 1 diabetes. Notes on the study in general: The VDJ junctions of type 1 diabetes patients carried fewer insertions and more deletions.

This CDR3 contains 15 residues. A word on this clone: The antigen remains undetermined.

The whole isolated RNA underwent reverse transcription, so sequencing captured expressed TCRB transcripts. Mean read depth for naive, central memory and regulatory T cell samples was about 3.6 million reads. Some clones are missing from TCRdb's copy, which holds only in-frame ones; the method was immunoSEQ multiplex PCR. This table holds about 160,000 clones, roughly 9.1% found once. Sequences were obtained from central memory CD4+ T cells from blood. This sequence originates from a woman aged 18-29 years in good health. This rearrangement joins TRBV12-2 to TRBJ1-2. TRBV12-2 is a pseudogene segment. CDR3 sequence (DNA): TGTGCAAGTCGCTCCGGGATTACCCTTAACTATGGCTACACCTTC. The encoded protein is CASRSGITLNYGYTF.